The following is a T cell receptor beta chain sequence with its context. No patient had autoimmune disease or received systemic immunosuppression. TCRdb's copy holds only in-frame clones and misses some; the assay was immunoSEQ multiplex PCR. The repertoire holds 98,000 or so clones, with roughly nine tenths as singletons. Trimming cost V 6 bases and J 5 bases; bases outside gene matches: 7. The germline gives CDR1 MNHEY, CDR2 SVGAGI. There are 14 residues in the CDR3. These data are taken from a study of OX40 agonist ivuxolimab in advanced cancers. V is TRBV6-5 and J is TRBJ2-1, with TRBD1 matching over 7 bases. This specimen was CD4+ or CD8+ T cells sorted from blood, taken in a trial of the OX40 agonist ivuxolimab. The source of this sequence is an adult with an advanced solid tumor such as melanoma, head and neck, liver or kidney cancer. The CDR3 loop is CASSSGTANNEQFF. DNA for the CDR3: TGTGCCAGCAGCTCCGGGACAGCTAACAATGAGCAGTTCTTC.